These 23 T cell receptor beta chains originate from one sample sequenced in a study of shared clonotypes between healthy human individuals. Libraries were prepared by immunoSEQ multiplex PCR; TCRdb keeps only in-frame clonotypes and omits some of them. This table holds roughly 490,000 clones, 65% to 80% found once. Material: PBMCs. The receptors stem from a woman aged 40 to 50 in good health. Some clones in this sample may be carry-over from other donors' samples.

The chain has TRBV6-6 and TRBJ2-5; D may match TRBD1 or TRBD2 (6 bases each). The V and J ends lost 7 bases and 0 bases respectively, with 15 bases between them. CDR1 and CDR2 from the germline V gene are MNHNY and SVGAGI (reference sequence). The length of the CDR3 is 15 residues. CDR3 sequence: CASKGVAAYQETQYF. The DNA of the CDR3 is TGTGCCAGCAAGGGGGTAGCGGCGTACCAAGAGACCCAGTACTTC.

This clone was counted a single time. V is TRBV7-5 and J is TRBJ1-1; the table calls TRBD1, which could not be checked here. TRBV7-5 is a known pseudogene. This CDR3 has 12 amino acids. In DNA, the CDR3 is TGTGTCAGAAGGGGGGCGCGCTTTGAAGCTTTCTTT. This gives the protein CVRRGARFEAFF.

The chain couples TRBV7-3 to TRBJ2-3, with a tentative D call TRBD2 (5 bases). CDR3 length: 15 residues. Per the germline V gene, CDR1 is SGHTA and CDR2 is FQGTGA. Trimming left V 2 bases short and J 4 bases short, with 13 bases between. Here the CDR3 reads CASSLGLLLADTQYF. The CDR3 DNA reads as TGTGCCAGCAGCTTAGGACTCCTCCTAGCAGATACGCAGTATTTT.

This clone has just a few counts. The rearrangement links TRBV6-5 to TRBJ1-2; TRBD1 might be the D (6 bases). Trimming left V 8 bases short and J 4 bases short, with 17 bases between. CDR3 length: 14 residues. Germline loops: CDR1 MNHEY, CDR2 SVGAGI. CDR3 protein: CASFIGTLVYGYTF. In DNA form, the CDR3 reads TGTGCCAGCTTCATTGGGACATTAGTCTATGGCTACACCTTC.

This chain links TRBV7-2 with TRBJ2-7; possibly TRBD2 for D (5 bases). Trimming cost V 4 bases and J 6 bases, with 10 bases left between them. This CDR3 is 12 amino acids long. From germline, CDR1 is SGHTA and CDR2 FQGNSA. CDR3 coding DNA: TGTGCCAGCAGCTCGAGGAGGAGCGAGCAGTACTTC. The encoded protein is CASSSRRSEQYF. Variable domain in full (rest from reference TRBV7-2 and TRBJ2-7): GAGVSQSPSNKVTEKGKDVELRCDPISGHTALYWYRQSLGQGLEFLIYFQGNSAPDKSGLPSDRFSAERTGGSVSTLTIQRTQQEDSAVYLCASSSRRSEQYFGPGTRLTVT.

The CDR3 sequence is CASSDRDRGFNEQFF. CDR3 DNA: TGTGCCAGCAGTGACCGGGACAGGGGTTTCAATGAGCAGTTCTTC. The rearrangement links TRBV28 to TRBJ2-1, with 10 bases aligning to TRBD1. V trimming: 5 bases; J trimming: 6 bases; junction bases outside the gene matches: 7. The CDR3 totals 15 residues. Germline assignment: CDR1 MDHEN and CDR2 SYDVKM.

This rearrangement joins TRBV4-2 to TRBJ1-3, with 8 bases matching TRBD1. Germline trimming cut 4 bases from V and 3 bases from J; bases unmatched to any gene: 5. The CDR3 runs 15 residues. The germline gives CDR1 LGHNA, CDR2 YNFKEQ. The CDR3 DNA reads as TGTGCCAGCAGCCCCGACAGGGGAGGTGGAAACACCATATATTTT. Its protein is CASSPDRGGGNTIYF.

The rearrangement joins TRBV10-2 to TRBJ2-1, with 8 bases aligning to TRBD2. Per germline, CDR1 WSHSY and CDR2 SAAADI. There are 15 residues in the CDR3. The J segment lost 4 bases and the V segment lost 3 bases, leaving 5 bases of the junction unmatched. The CDR3 loop reads CASSEERELYNEQFF. CDR3 DNA: TGCGCCAGCAGTGAAGAGCGGGAGTTATACAATGAGCAGTTCTTC.

This chain connects TRBV27 to TRBJ2-2; D is uncertain. The CDR3 is made up of 15 amino acids. CDR1 is MNHEY and CDR2 is SMNVEV in the germline V gene (reference sequence). With 5 bases removed from V and 1 base from J, the gap between germline ends came to 11 bases. CDR3 in amino acids: CASSPSRMNTGELFF. The DNA of the CDR3 is TGTGCCAGCAGTCCCTCGCGGATGAACACCGGGGAGCTGTTTTTT.

This chain links TRBV11-2 with TRBJ2-1, with TRBD2 identical over 10 bases. Germline V lookup: CDR1 SGHAT, CDR2 FQNNGV. This CDR3 comprises 14 residues. The V segment lost 1 base and the J segment 7 bases; nucleotides outside the gene matches: 1. The CDR3 sequence: CASSLVGLANEQFF. The CDR3 nucleotides are TGTGCCAGCAGCTTAGTGGGACTAGCGAATGAGCAGTTCTTC.

The chain has TRBV7-2 and TRBJ2-3; D perhaps matches TRBD2 (5 bases). V was cut by 3 bases and J by 4 bases, with 14 bases left in between. Looked up from germline, CDR1 is SGHTA and CDR2 is FQGNSA. The CDR3 extends over 15 amino acids. CDR3 amino acids: CASSFGSAQADTQYF. In DNA, the CDR3 is TGTGCCAGCAGCTTTGGTAGCGCTCAAGCAGATACGCAGTATTTT.

To note about this clone: Given the absence of the conserved phenylalanine or tryptophan at the CDR3 end, a read error is likely. Because the CDR3's place on the DNA is in doubt, the DNA is left out and the CDR3 is given as listed by TCRdb. V and J are TRBV27 and TRBJ1-2. Looked up from germline, CDR1 is MNHEY and CDR2 is SMNVEV (reference sequence). 11 amino acids form the CDR3, both terminal residues included. CDR3: CASSFPGPLTL.

The V and J genes are TRBV11-3 and TRBJ2-7; D gene ambiguous. Germline values: CDR1 SGHNT, CDR2 YENEEA. This CDR3 region has 13 residues. V shed 1 base and J shed 1 base, with 5 bases lying between them. CDR3 nucleotides: TGTGCCAGCAGCTTAGCCGGTTCCTACGAGCAGTACTTC. Protein product: CASSLAGSYEQYF.

This sequence joins TRBV30 and TRBJ1-2; D remains ambiguous. Deletions cut 1 base from V and 11 bases from J, with 11 bases between. The CDR3 runs to 11 residues. From germline, CDR1 is GTSNPN and CDR2 SVGIG (reference sequence). This CDR3 reads CAWSDTGRYTF. CDR3 DNA sequence: TGTGCCTGGAGTGACACGGGTCGTTACACCTTC. Together with reference TRBV30 and TRBJ1-2, the CDR3 gives the full variable domain: SQTIHQWPATLVQPVGSPLSLECTVEGTSNPNLYWYRQAAGRGLQLLFYSVGIGQISSEVPQNLSASRPQDRQFILSSKKLLLSDSGFYLCAWSDTGRYTFGSGTRLTVV.

The chain carries TRBV7-9 and TRBJ2-1; TRBD2 agrees at 12 bases. There are 14 residues in the CDR3. Germline V gene sequence: CDR1 SEHNR, CDR2 FQNEAQ (reference sequence). Trimming took 2 bases from V and 7 from J; bases not matched to a gene: 0. The CDR3 loop is CASSLLAGGNEQFF. The CDR3 nucleotides are TGTGCCAGCAGCTTACTAGCGGGAGGGAATGAGCAGTTCTTC.

The gene calls are TRBV27 and TRBJ2-1; 8 nucleotides agree with TRBD2. Germline V gives CDR1 MNHEY, CDR2 SMNVEV (reference sequence). Trimming at V came to 6 bases and at J to 3 bases, leaving 4 bases not matched to a gene. The CDR3 totals 14 residues. The CDR3: CASSLGRDYNEQFF. CDR3 coding DNA: TGTGCCAGCAGCCTCGGGAGGGACTACAATGAGCAGTTCTTC.

The V call is TRBV23-1, the J call TRBJ2-7, with 7 bases identical to TRBD1. TRBV23-1 is labeled an ORF, and its function is uncertain. J was trimmed by 2 bases and V by 3 bases; bases with no gene match: 7. The CDR3 extends over 15 amino acids. CDR3 sequence reads: CASSHLLGQTYEQYF. For the CDR3, the DNA is TGCGCCAGCAGTCACCTCTTGGGACAGACCTACGAGCAGTACTTC.

CDR3 in amino acids: CASSIDREGDEQYF. The CDR3 DNA is TGTGCCAGTAGTATAGACAGGGAGGGTGACGAGCAGTACTTC. This chain joins TRBV19 and TRBJ2-7, with TRBD2 identical over 7 bases. V shed 0 bases and J 5 bases; nucleotides not matched to a gene: 4. Germline CDR1 is LNHDA and CDR2 is SQIVND (reference sequence). The CDR3 has 14 amino acids.

The chain has TRBV9 and TRBJ1-2, with D possibly TRBD1 on 5 matching bases. The CDR3 length is 16 residues. Germline-derived CDR1 and CDR2 are SGDLS and YYNGEE. V was clipped by 0 bases and J by 0 bases, with 12 bases between them. This CDR3 is CASSVGGGTPNYGYTF. The CDR3 coding sequence is TGTGCCAGCAGCGTAGGGGGGGGGACCCCTAACTATGGCTACACCTTC.

V is TRBV25-1 and J is TRBJ2-5; 9 bases fit TRBD1. The CDR3 is 16 residues long. Germline CDR1 and CDR2: MGHDK and SYGVNS. The V segment lost 2 bases and the J segment 5 bases; nucleotides outside the gene matches: 9. The CDR3 is CASSETRTGDRETQYF. The CDR3 DNA sequence: TGTGCCAGCAGTGAAACCAGGACAGGGGATCGGGAGACCCAGTACTTC.

The chain employs TRBV29-1 and TRBJ2-1; TRBD2 is a possible D gene (6 bases). CDR1 and CDR2 (germline): SQVTM, ANQGSEA. Trimming removed 4 bases from V and 1 base from J, with 14 bases in between. There are 15 residues in the CDR3. The CDR3 DNA reads as TGCAGCGTTGCACCGACTAGATTATCCTACAATGAGCAGTTCTTC. This sequence encodes CSVAPTRLSYNEQFF.

The chain uses TRBV7-2 and TRBJ1-1; a possible D gene is TRBD1 (6 bases). CDR3 length equals 15 residues. V gave up 0 bases and J gave up 2 bases, with 10 bases separating them. Germline CDR1 is SGHTA and CDR2 is FQGNSA. CDR3 in amino acids: CASSLAGTTNTEAFF. The CDR3 coding sequence is TGTGCCAGCAGCTTAGCAGGGACAACAAACACTGAAGCTTTCTTT.

The J gene is TRBJ2-7, the V gene TRBV7-2; maybe TRBD1 (5 bases). Germline CDR1 is SGHTA and CDR2 is FQGNSA. This CDR3 contains 13 residues. V lost 5 bases to trimming and J lost 2 bases, with 10 bases between them. The CDR3 loop is CASSGANTYEQYF. CDR3 nucleotides: TGTGCCAGCAGCGGGGCGAATACCTACGAGCAGTACTTC.